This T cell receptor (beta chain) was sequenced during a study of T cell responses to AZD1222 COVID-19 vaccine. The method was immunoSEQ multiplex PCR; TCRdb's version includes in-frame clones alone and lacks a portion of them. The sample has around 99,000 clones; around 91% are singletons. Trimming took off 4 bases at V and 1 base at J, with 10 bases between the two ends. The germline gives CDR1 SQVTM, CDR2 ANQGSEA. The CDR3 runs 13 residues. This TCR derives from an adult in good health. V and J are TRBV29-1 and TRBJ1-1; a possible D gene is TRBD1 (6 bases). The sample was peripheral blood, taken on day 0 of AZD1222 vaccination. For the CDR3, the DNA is TGCAGCGTTGTTGGGGGCGGGAACACTGAAGCTTTCTTT. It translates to CSVVGGGNTEAFF.